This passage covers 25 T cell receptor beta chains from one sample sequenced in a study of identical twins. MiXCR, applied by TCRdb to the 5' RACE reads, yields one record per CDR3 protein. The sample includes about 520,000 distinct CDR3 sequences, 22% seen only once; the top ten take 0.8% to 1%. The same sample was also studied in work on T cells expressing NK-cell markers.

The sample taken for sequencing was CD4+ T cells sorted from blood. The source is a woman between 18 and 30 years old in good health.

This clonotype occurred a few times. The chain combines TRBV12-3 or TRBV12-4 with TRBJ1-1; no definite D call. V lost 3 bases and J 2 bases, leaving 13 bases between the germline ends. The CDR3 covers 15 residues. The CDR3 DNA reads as TGTGCCAGCAGTTTTAGGCGGGGTGGTAACACTGAAGCTTTCTTT. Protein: CASSFRRGGNTEAFF.

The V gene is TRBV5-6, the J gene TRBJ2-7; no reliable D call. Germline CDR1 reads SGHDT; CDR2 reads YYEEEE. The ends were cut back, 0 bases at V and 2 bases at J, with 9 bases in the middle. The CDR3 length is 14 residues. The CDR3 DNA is TGTGCCAGCAGCTTGGTAAAGGAGACCTACGAGCAGTACTTC. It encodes CASSLVKETYEQYF.

The DNA of the CDR3 is TGCGCCAGCAGCTTGATCGGGGACTATGAGCAGTTCTTC. Encoded protein: CASSLIGDYEQFF. The chain has TRBV5-1 and TRBJ2-1, with D possibly being TRBD2 (6 bases). The CDR3 is 13 amino acids. Germline CDR1 and CDR2: SGHRS and YFSETQ. Trimming pared 1 base from V and 8 bases from J, leaving 10 bases between.

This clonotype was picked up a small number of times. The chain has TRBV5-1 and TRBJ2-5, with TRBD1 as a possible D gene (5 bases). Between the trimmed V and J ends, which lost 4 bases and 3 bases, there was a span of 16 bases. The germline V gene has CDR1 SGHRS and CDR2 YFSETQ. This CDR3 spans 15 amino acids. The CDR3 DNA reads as TGCGCCAGCAGCCCCTGGCCCAGGGATGAAGAGACCCAGTACTTC. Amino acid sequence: CASSPWPRDEETQYF.

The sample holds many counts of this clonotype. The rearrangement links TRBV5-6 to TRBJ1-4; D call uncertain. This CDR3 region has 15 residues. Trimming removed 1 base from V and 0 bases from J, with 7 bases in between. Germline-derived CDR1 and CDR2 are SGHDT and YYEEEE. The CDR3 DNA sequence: TGTGCCAGCAGCTTGACAGCCACAACTAATGAAAAACTGTTTTTT. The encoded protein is CASSLTATTNEKLFF.

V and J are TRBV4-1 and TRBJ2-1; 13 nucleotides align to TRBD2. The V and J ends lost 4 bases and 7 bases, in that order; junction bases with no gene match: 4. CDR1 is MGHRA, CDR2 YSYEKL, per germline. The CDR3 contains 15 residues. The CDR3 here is CASSRGLAGENEQFF. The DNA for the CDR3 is TGCGCCAGCAGCCGCGGACTAGCGGGAGAAAATGAGCAGTTCTTC.

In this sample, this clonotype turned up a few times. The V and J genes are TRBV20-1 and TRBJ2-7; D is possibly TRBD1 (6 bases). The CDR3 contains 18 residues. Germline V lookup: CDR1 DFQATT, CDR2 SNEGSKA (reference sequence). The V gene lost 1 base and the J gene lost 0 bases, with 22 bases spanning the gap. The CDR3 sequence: CSARGRARDTFFSYEQYF. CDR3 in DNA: TGCAGTGCTAGAGGTCGAGCTCGGGACACCTTCTTCTCCTACGAGCAGTACTTC.

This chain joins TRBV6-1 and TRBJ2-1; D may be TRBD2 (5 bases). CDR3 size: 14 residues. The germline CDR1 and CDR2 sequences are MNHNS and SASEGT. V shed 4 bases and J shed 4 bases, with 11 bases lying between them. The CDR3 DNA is TGTGCCAGCAGTGCCCGGACTGGGTACAATGAGCAGTTCTTC. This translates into CASSARTGYNEQFF.

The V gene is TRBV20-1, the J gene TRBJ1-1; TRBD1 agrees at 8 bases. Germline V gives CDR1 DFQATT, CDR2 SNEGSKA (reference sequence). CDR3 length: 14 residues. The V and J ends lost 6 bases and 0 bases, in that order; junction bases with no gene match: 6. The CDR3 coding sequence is TGCAGTGCCAGGACAGGGACCATGAACACTGAAGCTTTCTTT. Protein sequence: CSARTGTMNTEAFF.

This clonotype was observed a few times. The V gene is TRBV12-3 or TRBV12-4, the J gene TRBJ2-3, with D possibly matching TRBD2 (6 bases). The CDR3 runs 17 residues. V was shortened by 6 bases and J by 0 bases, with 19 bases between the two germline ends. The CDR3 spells CASRPGLSLFSTDTQYF. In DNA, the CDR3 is TGTGCCAGCAGGCCGGGACTTTCCCTATTCAGCACAGATACGCAGTATTTT.

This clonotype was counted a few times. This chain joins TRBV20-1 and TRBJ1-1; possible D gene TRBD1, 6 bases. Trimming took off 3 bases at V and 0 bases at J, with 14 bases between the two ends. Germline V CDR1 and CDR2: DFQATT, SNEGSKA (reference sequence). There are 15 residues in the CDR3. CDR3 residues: CSARAGGSMNTEAFF. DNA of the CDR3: TGCAGTGCTAGGGCGGGGGGCAGCATGAACACTGAAGCTTTCTTT.

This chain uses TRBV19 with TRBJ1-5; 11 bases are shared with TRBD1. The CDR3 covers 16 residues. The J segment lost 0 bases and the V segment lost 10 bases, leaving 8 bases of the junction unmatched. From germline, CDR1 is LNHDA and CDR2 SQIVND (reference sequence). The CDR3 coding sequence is TGTGCCACCCGGGACAGGGGGTCAAATAGCAATCAGCCCCAGCATTTT. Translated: CATRDRGSNSNQPQHF.

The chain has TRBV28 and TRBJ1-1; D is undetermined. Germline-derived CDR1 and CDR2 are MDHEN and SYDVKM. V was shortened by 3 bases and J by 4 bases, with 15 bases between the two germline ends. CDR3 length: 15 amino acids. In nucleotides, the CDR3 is TGTGCCAGCAGTTTTTCGGTCCCGAGGGCCACTGAAGCTTTCTTT. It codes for CASSFSVPRATEAFF.

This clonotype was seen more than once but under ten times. The CDR3 DNA follows: TGCGCCAGCAGCCTCATTACCCGGGACAGGGGCTACGAGCAGTACTTC. It encodes CASSLITRDRGYEQYF. The chain links TRBV5-1 to TRBJ2-7, with 10 positions matching TRBD1. V shed 4 bases, J shed 3 bases, and the junction held 10 bases outside the gene matches. This CDR3 contains 16 residues. CDR1 is SGHRS and CDR2 is YFSETQ in the germline V gene. The complete variable domain, with remaining parts taken from reference TRBV5-1 and TRBJ2-7, reads KAGVTQTPRYLIKTRGQQVTLSCSPISGHRSVSWYQQTPGQGLQFLFEYFSETQRNKGNFPGRFSGRQFSNSRSEMNVSTLELGDSALYLCASSLITRDRGYEQYFGPGTRLTVT.

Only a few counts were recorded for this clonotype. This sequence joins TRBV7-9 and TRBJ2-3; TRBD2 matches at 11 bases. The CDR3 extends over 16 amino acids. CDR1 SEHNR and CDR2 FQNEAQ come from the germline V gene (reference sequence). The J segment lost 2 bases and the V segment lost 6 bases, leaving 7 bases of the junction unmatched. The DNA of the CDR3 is TGTGCCAGCAGAGGCAGACTAGCGGGGCCCACAGATACGCAGTATTTT. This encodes CASRGRLAGPTDTQYF.

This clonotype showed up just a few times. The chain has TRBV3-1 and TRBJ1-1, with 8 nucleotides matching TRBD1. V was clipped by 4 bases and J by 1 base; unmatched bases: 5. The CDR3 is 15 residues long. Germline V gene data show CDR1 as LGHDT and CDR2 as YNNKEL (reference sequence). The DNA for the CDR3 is TGTGCCAGCAGCCCGGACAGGGTGGGGAACACTGAAGCTTTCTTT. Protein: CASSPDRVGNTEAFF.

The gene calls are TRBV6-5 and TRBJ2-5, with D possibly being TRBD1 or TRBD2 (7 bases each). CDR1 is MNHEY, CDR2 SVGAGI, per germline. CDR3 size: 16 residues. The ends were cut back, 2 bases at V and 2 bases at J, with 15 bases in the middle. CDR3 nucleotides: TGTGCCAGCAGTTACCGGCGGGGGACAGCGCAAGAGACCCAGTACTTC. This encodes CASSYRRGTAQETQYF.

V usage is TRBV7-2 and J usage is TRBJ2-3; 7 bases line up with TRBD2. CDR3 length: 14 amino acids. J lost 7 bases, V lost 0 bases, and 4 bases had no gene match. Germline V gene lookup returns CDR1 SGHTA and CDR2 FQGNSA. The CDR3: CASSLAGGEYTQYF. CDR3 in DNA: TGTGCCAGCAGCTTAGCGGGGGGGGAATATACGCAGTATTTT.

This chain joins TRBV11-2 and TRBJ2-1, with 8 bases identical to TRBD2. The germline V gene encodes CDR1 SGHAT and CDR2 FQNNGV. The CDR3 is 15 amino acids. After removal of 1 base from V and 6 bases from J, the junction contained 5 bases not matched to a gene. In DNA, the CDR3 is TGTGCCAGCAGCTTAGTCGCGGGGGGATTCAATGAGCAGTTCTTC. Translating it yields CASSLVAGGFNEQFF.

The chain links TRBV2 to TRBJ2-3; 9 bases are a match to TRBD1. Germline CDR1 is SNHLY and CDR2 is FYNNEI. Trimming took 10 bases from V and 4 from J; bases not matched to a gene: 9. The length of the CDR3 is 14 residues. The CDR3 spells CANKPGQGSDTQYF. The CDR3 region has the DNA TGTGCCAACAAACCGGGACAGGGATCAGATACGCAGTATTTT.

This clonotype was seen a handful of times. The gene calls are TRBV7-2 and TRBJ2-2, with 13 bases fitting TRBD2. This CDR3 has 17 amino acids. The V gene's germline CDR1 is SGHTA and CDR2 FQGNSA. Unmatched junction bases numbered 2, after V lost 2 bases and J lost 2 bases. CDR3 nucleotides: TGTGCCAGCAGCTTAACTAGCGGGAGGGCCAACACCGGGGAGCTGTTTTTT. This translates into CASSLTSGRANTGELFF.

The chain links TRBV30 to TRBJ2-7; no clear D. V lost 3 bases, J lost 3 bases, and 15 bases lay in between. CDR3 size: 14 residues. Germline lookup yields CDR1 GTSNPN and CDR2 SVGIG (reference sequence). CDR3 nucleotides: TGTGCCTGGAGCGGCAGACGACCCTACTACGAGCAGTACTTC. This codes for CAWSGRRPYYEQYF.

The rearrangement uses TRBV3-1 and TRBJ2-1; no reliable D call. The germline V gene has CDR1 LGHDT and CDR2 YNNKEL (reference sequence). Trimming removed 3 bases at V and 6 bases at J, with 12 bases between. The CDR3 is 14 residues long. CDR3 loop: CASSHRSSSNEQFF. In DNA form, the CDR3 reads TGTGCCAGCAGCCACAGGAGTAGCAGCAATGAGCAGTTCTTC.

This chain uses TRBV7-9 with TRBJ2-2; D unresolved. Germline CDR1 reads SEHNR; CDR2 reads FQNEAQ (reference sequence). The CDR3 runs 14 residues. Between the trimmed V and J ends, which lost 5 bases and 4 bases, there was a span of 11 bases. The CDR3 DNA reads TGTGCCAGCAGCCTCGGAAGAGTCACCGGGGAGCTGTTTTTT. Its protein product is CASSLGRVTGELFF.

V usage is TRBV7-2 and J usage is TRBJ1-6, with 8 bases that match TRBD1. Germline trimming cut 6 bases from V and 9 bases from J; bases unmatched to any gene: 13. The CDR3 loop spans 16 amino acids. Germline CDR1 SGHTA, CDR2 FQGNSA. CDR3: CASSRDPGGYGSPLHF. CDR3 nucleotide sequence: TGTGCCAGCAGTCGCGACCCAGGGGGCTATGGTTCACCCCTCCACTTT.